The 30 T cell receptor beta chains below were found in one sample sequenced in a study of technical replicates of blood from a few donors (dated by TCRdb to the late 2010s). Library preparation used the immunoSEQ multiplex PCR assay. TCRdb took this table from immuneACCESS and kept in-frame rearrangements with V and J called. Such tables lack part of the clones; where checked against another copy, unresolved V genes explain under half of the gap, and the rest is unexplained. For this sample there are about 82,000 clones; just under 95% appear just once. The ten largest clones represent approximately 0.41% of the sample. Material: T cells isolated from PBMCs. The receptor set was obtained from a human donor in good health.

The chain employs TRBV9 and TRBJ2-1; possible D gene TRBD2, 6 bases. V lost 0 bases and J lost 4, with 11 bases in between. CDR1 and CDR2 (germline): SGDLS, YYNGEE. The CDR3 runs to 15 residues. Here the CDR3 reads CASSVGGNAYNEQFF. As DNA, the CDR3 is TGTGCCAGCAGCGTAGGCGGGAACGCATACAATGAGCAGTTCTTC.

The chain joins TRBV6-1 to TRBJ2-1; D gene uncertain. Between the trimmed V and J ends, which lost 9 bases and 4 bases, there was a span of 19 bases. Per germline, CDR1 MNHNS and CDR2 SASEGT. The CDR3 is 15 residues long. The DNA for the CDR3 is TGTGCCAGTTTTTACGGCCTAGGAATTTACAATGAGCAGTTCTTC. As protein: CASFYGLGIYNEQFF.

CDR3 bases: TGTGCCAGCTCCCCTGCACGGTATCTAGCCAAAAACATTCAGTACTTC. This translates into CASSPARYLAKNIQYF. The chain has TRBV27 and TRBJ2-4; D ambiguous. The length of the CDR3 is 16 residues. The germline V gene encodes CDR1 MNHEY and CDR2 SMNVEV (reference sequence). The V and J ends lost 8 bases and 0 bases respectively, with 17 bases between them.

The V and J genes are TRBV5-5 and TRBJ1-3; no definite D call. Between the trimmed V and J ends, which lost 1 base and 1 base, there was a span of 6 bases. Germline V lookup: CDR1 SGHKS, CDR2 YYEKEE (reference sequence). This CDR3 region has 14 residues. CDR3 nucleotides: TGTGCCAGCAGCTTGCCCGGGTCTGGAAACACCATATATTTT. The encoded protein is CASSLPGSGNTIYF.

The rearrangement uses TRBV12-5 and TRBJ1-2; 9 nucleotides line up with TRBD1. The trim removed 6 bases at V and 8 bases at J, leaving 7 bases unmatched. This CDR3 spans 13 amino acids. Germline CDR1 reads LGHNT; CDR2 reads FRNRAP. CDR3 in DNA: TGTGCTAGTGGCCCCGGACAGGGGAGCGGCTACACCTTC. Protein: CASGPGQGSGYTF.

This clone is a singleton in its sample. The V and J genes are TRBV6-1 and TRBJ2-7; no clear D gene. Per germline, CDR1 MNHNS and CDR2 SASEGT. The CDR3 extends over 15 amino acids. The V end was cut by 6 bases, the J end by 0 bases, with 15 bases between. CDR3: CASSETLASSYEQYF. The CDR3 coding sequence is TGTGCCAGCAGCGAAACGTTGGCTAGCTCCTACGAGCAGTACTTC.

This sequence joins TRBV18 and TRBJ2-3; TRBD2 is a possible D gene (5 bases). This CDR3 has 15 amino acids. The ends were cut back, 3 bases at V and 4 bases at J, with 14 bases in the middle. Germline V CDR1 and CDR2: KGHSH, LQKENI. CDR3 region: CASSPQSGKADTQYF. CDR3 sequence (DNA): TGTGCCAGCTCACCTCAATCGGGGAAAGCAGATACGCAGTATTTT.

This CDR3 reads CASSERGTGNEQYF. DNA of the CDR3: TGTGCCAGCAGCGAAAGAGGGACAGGCAACGAGCAGTACTTC. The chain has TRBV9 and TRBJ2-7; 8 nucleotides align to TRBD1. Trimming at V came to 3 bases and at J to 5 bases, leaving 7 bases not matched to a gene. The germline CDR1 and CDR2 sequences are SGDLS and YYNGEE. CDR3 length: 14 amino acids.

This chain joins TRBV19 and TRBJ1-2, with 7 bases lining up with TRBD1. The CDR3 has 13 residues. The junction had 3 bases not matched to a gene; V was cut back by 5 bases and J by 3 bases. Germline CDR1 LNHDA, CDR2 SQIVND (reference sequence). In DNA form, the CDR3 reads TGTGCCAGTAGTCCTGGACAGGACTATGGCTACACCTTC. Protein: CASSPGQDYGYTF.

The rearrangement uses TRBV27 and TRBJ2-7, with D hard to call. The CDR3 totals 12 residues. Germline CDR1 MNHEY, CDR2 SMNVEV (reference sequence). The V end lost 9 bases, the J end lost 5 bases, and 14 bases lay between the germline ends. The CDR3 spells CASRRALHEQYF. The CDR3 nucleotides are TGTGCCAGTCGCCGAGCGCTTCACGAGCAGTACTTC.

The chain couples TRBV7-3 to TRBJ2-2, with TRBD2 matching over 14 bases. This CDR3 is 17 amino acids long. CDR1 SGHTA and CDR2 FQGTGA come from the germline V gene. Trimming at V came to 2 bases and at J to 7 bases, leaving 6 bases not matched to a gene. The CDR3 loop reads CASSLGTSGRSSGELFF. CDR3 sequence (DNA): TGTGCCAGCAGCTTAGGGACTAGCGGGAGATCCAGCGGGGAGCTGTTTTTT.

Only one count was recorded for this clone. This sequence joins TRBV28 and TRBJ1-2; 10 bases agree with TRBD1. The CDR3 is made up of 11 amino acids. V lost 5 bases, J lost 12 bases, and 3 bases stayed unmatched. Looked up from germline, CDR1 is MDHEN and CDR2 is SYDVKM. In DNA, the CDR3 is TGTGCCAGCAGTAAAGGACAGGGGGACACCTTC. It is translated as CASSKGQGDTF.

The rearrangement joins TRBV27 to TRBJ2-7, with a possible D match to TRBD1 (6 bases). The V end was cut by 5 bases, the J end by 2 bases, with 13 bases between. CDR1 MNHEY and CDR2 SMNVEV come from the germline V gene (reference sequence). The CDR3 is 14 amino acids. The CDR3 reads CASSGAGVTYEQYF. Here the CDR3 DNA reads TGTGCCAGCAGTGGAGCAGGGGTAACCTACGAGCAGTACTTC.

CDR3 amino acids: CASSSEVEGGHEQYF. As DNA, the CDR3 is TGTGCCAGCAGCTCGGAAGTAGAGGGAGGGCACGAGCAGTACTTC. The chain employs TRBV11-2 and TRBJ2-7; 7 nucleotides align to TRBD2. V shed 4 bases and J 5 bases; nucleotides not matched to a gene: 11. Germline CDR1 SGHAT, CDR2 FQNNGV. The CDR3 is 15 amino acids.

The rearrangement joins TRBV6-5 to TRBJ1-5, with 9 bases that match TRBD1. The CDR3 is 15 amino acids. Trimming cost V 2 bases and J 5 bases; bases outside gene matches: 4. Per the germline V gene, CDR1 is MNHEY and CDR2 is SVGAGI. DNA of the CDR3: TGTGCCAGCAGTTACGGACAGGGGAAATATCAGCCCCAGCATTTT. Translating gives CASSYGQGKYQPQHF.

The CDR3 region is CASSPTGAGSNTEAFF. CDR3 nucleotide sequence: TGTGCCAGCAGTCCTACAGGGGCTGGTTCCAACACTGAAGCTTTCTTT. J is TRBJ1-1 and V is TRBV7-3; 7 nucleotides match TRBD1. The V gene end was trimmed by 6 bases and the J gene end by 2 bases; junction bases not matched to a gene: 12. Germline CDR1 reads SGHTA; CDR2 reads FQGTGA. The CDR3 covers 16 residues.

The chain recombines TRBV28 with TRBJ1-4; the match to TRBD1 covers 8 bases. The CDR3 length is 14 residues. Unmatched junction bases numbered 4, after V lost 3 bases and J lost 7 bases. Germline loops: CDR1 MDHEN, CDR2 SYDVKM. CDR3 region: CASSLDREGEKLFF. The DNA for the CDR3 is TGTGCCAGCAGTTTGGACAGGGAGGGTGAAAAACTGTTTTTT.

This clone was found once. This chain uses TRBV19 with TRBJ2-7, with D perhaps matching TRBD1 (5 bases). CDR1 is LNHDA, CDR2 SQIVND, per germline (reference sequence). Deletions cut 8 bases from V and 3 bases from J, with 5 bases between. The CDR3 has 10 residues. DNA of the CDR3: TGTGCCAGTGGACACTACGAGCAGTACTTC. This sequence encodes CASGHYEQYF.

The chain carries TRBV2 and TRBJ1-1, with D perhaps matching TRBD1 (5 bases). CDR3 length equals 14 residues. Germline CDR1 SNHLY, CDR2 FYNNEI. Deletions cut 8 bases from V and 4 bases from J, with 17 bases between. Written as DNA, the CDR3 is TGTGCCAGCTACATCCAGGGAATGAGCACTGAAGCTTTCTTT. Protein sequence: CASYIQGMSTEAFF.

Turning to this clone: Relative to the germline gene, one junction end is altered; a read error may explain this. The rearrangement links TRBV7-7 to TRBJ2-1; 11 bases are shared with TRBD2. Germline assignment: CDR1 SSHAT and CDR2 FNYEAQ (reference sequence). CDR3 length: 14 residues. The DNA of the CDR3 is TGTGCTAGCAGCCCGGGACTAGCGGACAATGAGCAGTTCTTC. Translated, it gives CASSPGLADNEQFF.

The rearrangement links TRBV5-8 to TRBJ1-2; D is undetermined. Trimming took off 2 bases at V and 4 bases at J, with 9 bases between the two ends. CDR3 length equals 13 residues. Germline-derived CDR1 and CDR2 are SGHTS and YDEGEE. The CDR3 DNA reads as TGTGCCAGCAGCTTCGGGAGCGTCTATGGCTACACCTTC. This sequence encodes CASSFGSVYGYTF.

CDR3 amino acids: CASSLTSGSVTDTQYF. For the CDR3, the DNA is TGTGCCAGCAGCCTTACTAGCGGGAGTGTTACAGATACGCAGTATTTT. The chain has TRBV9 and TRBJ2-3; 11 nucleotides agree with TRBD2. Trimming took 4 bases from V and 3 from J; bases not matched to a gene: 7. This CDR3 contains 16 residues. CDR1 and CDR2 from the germline V gene are SGDLS and YYNGEE.

This chain links TRBV30 with TRBJ1-1; D is undetermined. This CDR3 is built from 13 residues. V lost 0 bases, J lost 4 bases, and 9 bases lay in between. Germline V CDR1 and CDR2: GTSNPN, SVGIG (reference sequence). CDR3 residues: CAWSVVVGTEAFF. The CDR3 DNA follows: TGTGCCTGGAGTGTGGTAGTCGGCACTGAAGCTTTCTTT.

Comments on this clone: Sequence at one end of the junction differs from germline and may be a read error. The chain is built from TRBV5-1 and TRBJ2-5; tentative D call: TRBD2 (6 bases). The CDR3 spans 15 residues. Germline CDR1 is SGHRS and CDR2 is YFSETQ. The CDR3 DNA follows: TGCGCCAGCAGCTTAATAGGACTATACCAAGGGACCCAGTACTTC. Amino acid sequence: CASSLIGLYQGTQYF.

The rearrangement uses TRBV9 and TRBJ1-5, with TRBD1 matching over 8 bases. Germline assignment: CDR1 SGDLS and CDR2 YYNGEE. This CDR3 comprises 14 residues. The V gene end was trimmed by 3 bases and the J gene end by 7 bases; junction bases not matched to a gene: 6. CDR3 sequence (DNA): TGTGCCAGCAGCGCACAGGGGGGGGGCCAGCCCCAGCATTTT. It translates to CASSAQGGGQPQHF.

The rearrangement links TRBV6-1 to TRBJ1-5; tentative D call: TRBD1 (6 bases). V was clipped by 6 bases and J by 0 bases, with 12 bases between them. CDR3 size: 15 residues. From germline, CDR1 is MNHNS and CDR2 SASEGT. The CDR3 sequence: CASSGQFYSNQPQHF. CDR3 nucleotide sequence: TGTGCCAGCAGCGGACAGTTCTATAGCAATCAGCCCCAGCATTTT.

The rearrangement uses TRBV28 and TRBJ2-7; 9 positions match TRBD2. This CDR3 has 15 amino acids. Unmatched junction bases numbered 7, after V lost 2 bases and J lost 5 bases. Germline V CDR1 and CDR2: MDHEN, SYDVKM. CDR3 DNA sequence: TGTGCCAGCAGTTTACTCCCGGGACTAGCTAACGAGCAGTACTTC. It yields the protein CASSLLPGLANEQYF.

The rearrangement links TRBV2 to TRBJ1-2, with TRBD1 as a possible D gene (6 bases). The CDR3 is 13 residues long. The V gene lost 8 bases and the J gene lost 3 bases, with 13 bases spanning the gap. Germline CDR1 SNHLY, CDR2 FYNNEI. For the CDR3, the DNA is TGTGCCAGCCGGGCAGGGGCTTACTATGGCTACACCTTC. Its translation is CASRAGAYYGYTF.

This clone was seen just once. This chain connects TRBV30 to TRBJ1-1, with a weak D call TRBD1 (6 bases). The CDR3 runs to 13 residues. Germline CDR1 and CDR2: GTSNPN and SVGIG (reference sequence). Between the trimmed V and J ends, which lost 0 bases and 8 bases, there was a span of 13 bases. The CDR3: CAWSVLGGGEAFF. DNA for the CDR3: TGTGCCTGGAGTGTACTTGGCGGGGGCGAAGCTTTCTTT.

The chain recombines TRBV2 with TRBJ1-1; no reliable D call. Germline V CDR1 and CDR2: SNHLY, FYNNEI. The CDR3 contains 13 residues. Trimming cost V 4 bases and J 4 bases, with 10 bases left between them. The CDR3 region is CASSGVRGTEAFF. The DNA for the CDR3 is TGTGCCAGCAGTGGTGTGCGGGGCACTGAAGCTTTCTTT.